The following is a TCR beta chain sequence with its context. Other nucleotide sequences in the sample specify the same CDR3. Trimming took 2 bases from V and 4 from J, leaving 6 bases between them. From germline, CDR1 is MNHEY and CDR2 SMNVEV (reference sequence). The CDR3 length is 13 residues. This record belongs to a study of blood T cell repertoires in COVID-19. Clones were read by immunoSEQ multiplex PCR, and TCRdb kept only the in-frame ones, dropping some. The profile shows some 290,000 clones, 75% to 90% of them singletons. The clonotype comes from a woman in her twenties or thirties with COVID-19, enrolled during active disease. This rearrangement joins TRBV27 to TRBJ1-5, with D uncertain. Sample: peripheral blood. CDR3 residues: CASSLRGNQPQHF. CDR3 coding DNA: TGTGCCAGCAGTTTAAGAGGGAATCAGCCCCAGCATTTT.